What follows are 30 T cell receptor beta chains derived from one specimen sequenced in a study of cytotoxic CD8 clonotypes in ibrutinib-treated CLL. TCRdb keeps only in-frame clones here, not all; method: immunoSEQ multiplex PCR. The sample lists roughly 180,000 clones, roughly 80% occurring once. The sequences come from PBMCs, collected after 24 months of ibrutinib treatment. The receptor source for this set is a human donor with chronic lymphocytic leukemia.

This clone was seen a handful of times. This chain connects TRBV9 to TRBJ2-7; D uncertain. Trimming cost V 0 bases and J 3 bases, with 10 bases left between them. Per the germline V gene, CDR1 is SGDLS and CDR2 is YYNGEE. The CDR3 loop spans 14 amino acids. The CDR3 spells CASSVGALLYEQYF. Here the CDR3 DNA reads TGTGCCAGCAGCGTAGGTGCCCTGCTCTACGAGCAGTACTTC.

The chain combines TRBV27 with TRBJ2-3; 15 nucleotides line up with TRBD2. The CDR3 length is 19 residues. V trimming: 2 bases; J trimming: 3 bases; junction bases outside the gene matches: 9. Germline V CDR1 and CDR2: MNHEY, SMNVEV (reference sequence). CDR3 bases: TGTGCCAGCAGTTTACCCCTGGGACTAGCGGGAGGCCCTACAGATACGCAGTATTTT. Its translation: CASSLPLGLAGGPTDTQYF.

The CDR3 DNA sequence: TGTGCCAGCAGTTACAAGGCCCTCTACAATGAGCAGTTCTTC. Translated: CASSYKALYNEQFF. This chain joins TRBV6-5 and TRBJ2-1; D gene unclear. CDR1 is MNHEY, CDR2 SVGAGI, per germline. V shed 2 bases and J shed 3 bases, with 8 bases lying between them. The CDR3 consists of 14 residues.

The V gene is TRBV9, the J gene TRBJ1-2; 10 nucleotides align to TRBD1. From germline, CDR1 is SGDLS and CDR2 YYNGEE. There are 14 residues in the CDR3. V dropped 3 bases and J dropped 8; count of bases not matched to a gene: 7. Here the CDR3 reads CASSGGQGVRGYTF. In DNA, the CDR3 is TGTGCCAGCAGCGGAGGACAGGGGGTAAGAGGCTACACCTTC.

The CDR3 is CSVVLLTSGRFSGANVLTF. The CDR3 coding sequence is TGCAGCGTTGTTCTTTTGACTAGCGGGAGATTTTCTGGGGCCAACGTCCTGACTTTC. This sequence joins TRBV29-1 and TRBJ2-6, with 12 bases fitting TRBD2. Germline assignment: CDR1 SQVTM and CDR2 ANQGSEA. This CDR3 spans 19 amino acids. The V and J ends lost 4 bases and 1 base, in that order; junction bases with no gene match: 11. Full variable domain (rest looked up from reference TRBV29-1 and TRBJ2-6): SAVISQKPSRDICQRGTSLTIQCQVDSQVTMMFWYRQQPGQSLTLIATANQGSEATYESGFVIDKFPISRPNLTFSTLTVSNMSPEDSSIYLCSVVLLTSGRFSGANVLTFGAGSRLTVL.

V gene TRBV19 combines with J gene TRBJ1-2; D gene uncertain. The CDR3 length is 15 residues. Germline CDR1 is LNHDA and CDR2 is SQIVND (reference sequence). V was shortened by 0 bases and J by 0 bases, with 8 bases between the two germline ends. CDR3 amino acids: CASSIEVGANYGYTF. The CDR3 DNA is TGTGCCAGTAGTATAGAGGTAGGAGCTAACTATGGCTACACCTTC.

A word on this clone: The same CDR3 can be traced to other DNA sequences in this sample. The rearrangement links TRBV5-6 to TRBJ1-1; 8 nucleotides align to TRBD1. Germline CDR1 is SGHDT and CDR2 is YYEEEE. V shed 1 base and J 0 bases; nucleotides not matched to a gene: 2. The CDR3 length is 15 residues. The CDR3 DNA reads TGTGCCAGCAGCTTGAGGACAGGGATGAACACTGAAGCTTTCTTT. Amino acids: CASSLRTGMNTEAFF.

The genes are TRBV19 and TRBJ1-2; D is uncertain. V gave up 5 bases and J gave up 6 bases, with 10 bases separating them. Germline-derived CDR1 and CDR2 are LNHDA and SQIVND (reference sequence). The CDR3 is made up of 12 amino acids. The CDR3 protein is CASSLGGDGYTF. The CDR3 bases are TGTGCCAGTAGTCTTGGCGGGGATGGCTACACCTTC.

J is TRBJ2-3 and V is TRBV30; 9 nucleotides agree with TRBD1. Trimming removed 3 bases from V and 4 bases from J; junction bases left unmatched: 5. Germline V lookup: CDR1 GTSNPN, CDR2 SVGIG (reference sequence). CDR3 length: 14 residues. The CDR3 spells CAWRPGQGADTQYF. The CDR3 coding sequence is TGTGCCTGGAGACCGGGACAGGGAGCAGATACGCAGTATTTT.

The sample holds a few counts of this clone. The chain uses TRBV30 and TRBJ1-1; no clear D gene. The CDR3 is made up of 13 amino acids. CDR1 and CDR2 from the germline V gene are GTSNPN and SVGIG (reference sequence). The V gene lost 0 bases and the J gene lost 3 bases, with 8 bases spanning the gap. CDR3 sequence (DNA): TGTGCCTGGAGTGTAGAAGGGTACACTGAAGCTTTCTTT. This sequence encodes CAWSVEGYTEAFF.

The genes are TRBV29-1 and TRBJ2-7; 10 nucleotides agree with TRBD1. CDR1 is SQVTM, CDR2 ANQGSEA, per germline. With 2 bases clipped from V and 5 bases from J, the junction kept 6 bases outside the gene matches. The CDR3 spans 14 residues. CDR3 residues: CSVETGQGRNEQYF. The CDR3 bases are TGCAGCGTTGAAACGGGACAGGGGAGGAACGAGCAGTACTTC.

This clone was counted once. The chain joins TRBV20-1 to TRBJ1-5; TRBD1 might be the D (5 bases). CDR1 is DFQATT and CDR2 is SNEGSKA in the germline V gene (reference sequence). V shed 4 bases and J shed 6 bases, with 7 bases lying between them. The length of the CDR3 is 11 residues. The CDR3 nucleotides are TGCAGTGCTACCAGGGTTCAGCCCCAGCATTTT. Translation gives CSATRVQPQHF.

V gene TRBV27 combines with J gene TRBJ1-2, with D hard to call. CDR3 length equals 20 residues. From germline, CDR1 is MNHEY and CDR2 SMNVEV (reference sequence). The V and J ends lost 7 bases and 6 bases respectively, with 36 bases between them. This CDR3 reads CASNPPQAWNTIKSWHGYTF. In DNA, the CDR3 is TGTGCCAGCAACCCACCCCAGGCCTGGAATACAATAAAAAGTTGGCATGGCTACACCTTC.

The chain recombines TRBV9 with TRBJ1-2; 10 bases agree with TRBD1. Germline loops: CDR1 SGDLS, CDR2 YYNGEE. CDR3 length: 18 amino acids. J gave up 3 bases and V 4 bases, and 15 bases lay outside the gene matches. The CDR3 DNA reads TGTGCCAGCAGCCTTAATCCGTCTCAGACAGGGGGCTACTATGGCTACACCTTC. It yields the protein CASSLNPSQTGGYYGYTF. The whole variable domain, filled in from reference TRBV9 and TRBJ1-2, reads DSGVTQTPKHLITATGQRVTLRCSPRSGDLSVYWYQQSLDQGLQFLIQYYNGEERAKGNILERFSAQQFPDLHSELNLSSLELGDSALYFCASSLNPSQTGGYYGYTFGSGTRLTVV.

Only a few counts were recorded for this clone. V is TRBV19 and J is TRBJ2-7, with 7 bases aligning to TRBD1. The CDR3 sequence is 13 residues long. Trimming removed 4 bases from V and 5 bases from J; junction bases left unmatched: 5. The V gene's germline CDR1 is LNHDA and CDR2 SQIVND (reference sequence). The CDR3 bases are TGTGCCAGTAGTAAAGACAGGGCAGACGAGCAGTACTTC. Protein: CASSKDRADEQYF.

Here the CDR3 DNA reads TGTGCCAGCAGTTACTCGTGGCCGCGTTACACTGAAGCTTTCTTT. It translates to CASSYSWPRYTEAFF. The V and J genes are TRBV6-8 and TRBJ1-1; no definite D call. The V gene's germline CDR1 is MNHGY and CDR2 SAAAGT. V lost 0 bases and J 3 bases, leaving 11 bases between the germline ends. This CDR3 is 15 amino acids long.

This clone turned up a few times. The chain combines TRBV6-1 with TRBJ1-5; D might be TRBD1 (6 bases). The germline V gene encodes CDR1 MNHNS and CDR2 SASEGT. The CDR3 extends over 16 amino acids. Trimming removed 6 bases at V and 2 bases at J, with 17 bases between. Here the CDR3 reads CASRETGSSGNQPQHF. The DNA for the CDR3 is TGTGCCAGCAGGGAAACAGGGTCTTCGGGCAATCAGCCCCAGCATTTT.

The chain is built from TRBV4-3 and TRBJ2-3, with D possibly being TRBD2 (5 bases). V shed 4 bases and J shed 4 bases, with 12 bases lying between them. Germline CDR1 reads LGHNA; CDR2 reads YSLEER. This CDR3 is built from 14 residues. In DNA form, the CDR3 reads TGCGCCAGCAGCCCCCGGGGTCCTCCAGATACGCAGTATTTT. Translated, it gives CASSPRGPPDTQYF.

J is TRBJ1-2 and V is TRBV27; 7 nucleotides line up with TRBD1. With V trimmed by 3 bases and J by 6 bases, 13 bases remained unmatched. The CDR3 is 16 amino acids. Germline CDR1 is MNHEY and CDR2 is SMNVEV (reference sequence). The CDR3 is CASSFLPPDRRDGYTF. The CDR3 bases are TGTGCCAGCAGTTTCTTACCTCCGGACAGGAGGGATGGCTACACCTTC.

The chain has TRBV10-2 and TRBJ1-6; 8 bases are a match to TRBD1. Germline assignment: CDR1 WSHSY and CDR2 SAAADI. This CDR3 spans 14 amino acids. The J segment lost 9 bases and the V segment lost 6 bases, leaving 7 bases of the junction unmatched. Here the CDR3 reads CASSLQGVGSPLHF. CDR3 bases: TGCGCCAGCAGCCTACAGGGGGTGGGTTCACCCCTCCACTTT.

Worth noting for this clone: The sample contains more than one DNA sequence encoding this CDR3. CDR3 sequence: CASSLPTDTQYF. The CDR3 coding sequence is TGCGCCAGCAGCTTACCCACAGATACGCAGTATTTT. This chain links TRBV5-1 with TRBJ2-3; D is unclear. The CDR3 sequence is 12 residues long. CDR1 and CDR2 from the germline V gene are SGHRS and YFSETQ. V lost 2 bases, J lost 2 bases, and 3 bases lay in between. Full variable domain (missing parts from reference TRBV5-1 and TRBJ2-3): KAGVTQTPRYLIKTRGQQVTLSCSPISGHRSVSWYQQTPGQGLQFLFEYFSETQRNKGNFPGRFSGRQFSNSRSEMNVSTLELGDSALYLCASSLPTDTQYFGPGTRLTVL.

This clone was seen once. The CDR3 bases are TGTGCCAGTAGTATAGTTAACAGGGATGTTGGGTATGGCTACACCTTC. It translates to CASSIVNRDVGYGYTF. The chain employs TRBV19 and TRBJ1-2, with a possible D match to TRBD1 (6 bases). The CDR3 runs to 16 residues. V was cut by 1 base and J by 5 bases, with 17 bases left in between. In germline, CDR1 is LNHDA, CDR2 SQIVND (reference sequence).

A few counts support this clone. V usage is TRBV6-5 and J usage is TRBJ1-5; no clear D. CDR3 length: 15 amino acids. Germline V CDR1 and CDR2: MNHEY, SVGAGI. The ends were cut back, 5 bases at V and 0 bases at J, with 11 bases in the middle. The CDR3: CASSTLVDSNQPQHF. For the CDR3, the DNA is TGTGCCAGCAGTACCTTGGTAGATAGCAATCAGCCCCAGCATTTT.

V is TRBV2 and J is TRBJ2-7, with 12 positions matching TRBD1. The CDR3 covers 13 residues. Trimming at V came to 7 bases and at J to 6 bases, leaving 4 bases not matched to a gene. Germline loops: CDR1 SNHLY, CDR2 FYNNEI. CDR3 sequence: CASMGTGGVEQYF. In nucleotides, the CDR3 is TGTGCCAGCATGGGGACAGGGGGCGTCGAGCAGTACTTC.

The CDR3 sequence: CASRDRGQETQYF. The CDR3 DNA sequence: TGCGCCAGCAGGGACCGGGGGCAAGAGACCCAGTACTTC. The chain uses TRBV5-1 and TRBJ2-5; D may be TRBD2 (6 bases). V lost 5 bases, J lost 2 bases, and 10 bases lay in between. Per germline, CDR1 SGHRS and CDR2 YFSETQ. The CDR3 length is 13 residues.

This rearrangement joins TRBV7-9 to TRBJ1-2; 10 bases match TRBD1. The length of the CDR3 is 14 residues. The ends lost 4 bases at V and 4 bases at J; junction bases unmatched: 3. Germline loops: CDR1 SEHNR, CDR2 FQNEAQ (reference sequence). CDR3 protein: CASSSGQGLYGYTF. The CDR3 bases are TGTGCCAGCAGCTCGGGACAGGGGCTCTATGGCTACACCTTC.

V gene TRBV9 combines with J gene TRBJ1-4, with 9 bases fitting TRBD1. In germline, CDR1 is SGDLS, CDR2 YYNGEE. J was trimmed by 13 bases and V by 4 bases; bases with no gene match: 11. The CDR3 consists of 14 residues. In nucleotides, the CDR3 is TGTGCCAGCAGCCCTGGGACAGGGAATGAGATACTGTTTTTT. As protein: CASSPGTGNEILFF.

This clone was observed a single time. The chain has TRBV5-1 and TRBJ1-5, with 7 bases that match TRBD1. The ends lost 4 bases at V and 1 base at J; junction bases unmatched: 5. The CDR3 totals 15 residues. Looked up from germline, CDR1 is SGHRS and CDR2 is YFSETQ. The CDR3 DNA follows: TGCGCCAGCAGCCGGGAGGGGGCCAGCAATCAGCCCCAGCATTTT. The encoded protein is CASSREGASNQPQHF.

The V and J genes are TRBV30 and TRBJ2-3; possibly TRBD1 for D (6 bases). The CDR3 is 14 residues long. The germline V and J ends were trimmed by 5 bases and 0 bases, with 12 bases remaining between them. The germline gives CDR1 GTSNPN, CDR2 SVGIG (reference sequence). Here the CDR3 reads CAWARGGSTDTQYF. The CDR3 nucleotides are TGTGCCTGGGCCAGGGGCGGGAGCACAGATACGCAGTATTTT. The full variable domain, rest sourced from reference TRBV30 and TRBJ2-3, is SQTIHQWPATLVQPVGSPLSLECTVEGTSNPNLYWYRQAAGRGLQLLFYSVGIGQISSEVPQNLSASRPQDRQFILSSKKLLLSDSGFYLCAWARGGSTDTQYFGPGTRLTVL.

The chain has TRBV6-6 and TRBJ1-2; no firm D call. Germline-derived CDR1 and CDR2 are MNHNY and SVGAGI (reference sequence). This CDR3 has 15 amino acids. Trimming took 5 bases from V and 4 from J, leaving 17 bases between them. The CDR3 reads CASSTNPDMGYGYTF. The CDR3, as DNA: TGTGCCAGCAGTACAAACCCGGATATGGGCTATGGCTACACCTTC.